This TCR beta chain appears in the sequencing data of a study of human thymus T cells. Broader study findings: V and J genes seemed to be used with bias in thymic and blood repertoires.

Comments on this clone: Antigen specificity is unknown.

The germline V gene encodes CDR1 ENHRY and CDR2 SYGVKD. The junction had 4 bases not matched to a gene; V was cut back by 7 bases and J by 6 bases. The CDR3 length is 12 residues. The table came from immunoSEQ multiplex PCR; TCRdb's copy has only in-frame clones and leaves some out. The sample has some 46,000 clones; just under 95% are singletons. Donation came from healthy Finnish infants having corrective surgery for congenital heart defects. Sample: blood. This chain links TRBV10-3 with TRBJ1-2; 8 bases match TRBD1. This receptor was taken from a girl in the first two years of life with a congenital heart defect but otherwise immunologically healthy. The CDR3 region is CAIKGQDDGYTF. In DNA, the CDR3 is TGTGCCATCAAGGGACAGGATGATGGCTACACCTTC.